Below are 20 T cell receptor beta chains sequenced from a single sample in a study of blood T cell repertoires in COVID-19. Profiled with immunoSEQ multiplex PCR; TCRdb holds only in-frame clones, not every one. The table includes more than 150,000 clones, more than 75% detected once. Sequenced input: peripheral blood. Receptors originate from a man aged 40-49 years with active or convalescent COVID-19.

The rearrangement links TRBV24-1 to TRBJ1-1; 8 nucleotides agree with TRBD1. Germline V gene data show CDR1 as KGHDR and CDR2 as SFDVKD. This CDR3 comprises 13 residues. Trimming took 2 bases from V and 8 from J; bases not matched to a gene: 3. The CDR3 nucleotides read TGTGCCACCAGTGATTGGGACAGGAGAGAAGCTTTCTTT. It yields the protein CATSDWDRREAFF.

This chain links TRBV15 with TRBJ2-2, with 10 bases aligning to TRBD2. V shed 1 base and J 10 bases; nucleotides not matched to a gene: 12. This CDR3 has 17 residues. Germline V gives CDR1 LNHNV, CDR2 YYDKDF (reference sequence). The CDR3 DNA reads TGTGCCACCAGCAGAGTTGTCAGCGGGGGGGCGATTATGGAGCTGTTTTTT. Translated: CATSRVVSGGAIMELFF.

The chain carries TRBV4-2 and TRBJ1-2, with a possible D match to TRBD1 (5 bases). Trimming took off 4 bases at V and 6 bases at J, with 15 bases between the two ends. The CDR3 is made up of 14 amino acids. CDR1 and CDR2 (germline): LGHNA, YNFKEQ. This CDR3 reads CASSPNVGADGYTF. For the CDR3, the DNA is TGTGCCAGCAGCCCCAATGTAGGGGCGGATGGCTACACCTTC.

The chain carries TRBV7-2 and TRBJ1-2, with D unresolved. V was trimmed by 2 bases and J by 7 bases, leaving 11 bases between them. There are 13 residues in the CDR3. Germline V gene data show CDR1 as SGHTA and CDR2 as FQGNSA. CDR3 bases: TGTGCCAGCAGCTTATACAGCACGCCTGGCTACACCTTC. This gives the protein CASSLYSTPGYTF.

This clone has just one count. J is TRBJ2-3 and V is TRBV3-1 (or the pseudogene TRBV3-2), with TRBD2 matching 12 bases. The J segment lost 4 bases and the V segment lost 4 bases, leaving 6 bases of the junction unmatched. This CDR3 is 16 amino acids long. Germline-derived CDR1 and CDR2 are LGHDT and YNNKEL (reference sequence). The CDR3 nucleotides are TGTGCCAGCAGCCTCCGACTAGCGGGGGAGGCAGATACGCAGTATTTT. It yields the protein CASSLRLAGEADTQYF.

The V call is TRBV19, the J call TRBJ1-5; 7 bases align to TRBD1. V was clipped by 5 bases and J by 5 bases; unmatched bases: 6. This CDR3 contains 14 residues. The germline CDR1 and CDR2 sequences are LNHDA and SQIVND (reference sequence). This CDR3 reads CASSGRQGYQPQHF. The CDR3 coding sequence is TGTGCCAGTAGTGGCCGACAGGGTTATCAGCCCCAGCATTTT.

V usage is TRBV4-2 and J usage is TRBJ2-3, with 8 positions matching TRBD2. V was pared by 1 base and J by 4 bases, with 7 bases of the junction left unmatched. The CDR3 is made up of 16 amino acids. From germline, CDR1 is LGHNA and CDR2 YNFKEQ. CDR3 region: CASSQGSGSYADTQYF. CDR3 nucleotides: TGTGCCAGCAGCCAAGGGAGCGGGAGCTACGCAGATACGCAGTATTTT.

The chain links TRBV19 to TRBJ1-5, with D maybe TRBD1 (5 bases). V was shortened by 1 base and J by 6 bases, with 10 bases between the two germline ends. This CDR3 is 14 amino acids long. The germline CDR1 and CDR2 sequences are LNHDA and SQIVND (reference sequence). CDR3 nucleotides: TGTGCCAGTAGTATAGTTGCAGGGATTCAGCCCCAGCATTTT. Amino acids: CASSIVAGIQPQHF.

The chain recombines TRBV4-1 with TRBJ2-1; 8 bases are shared with TRBD2. Germline CDR1 MGHRA, CDR2 YSYEKL. CDR3 length: 16 residues. V dropped 0 bases and J dropped 10; count of bases not matched to a gene: 11. The CDR3 protein is CASSQDVGSGGREQFF. The CDR3 coding sequence is TGCGCCAGCAGCCAAGATGTAGGGAGCGGGGGAAGGGAGCAGTTCTTC.

The gene calls are TRBV18 and TRBJ2-7; D is unresolved. Trimming stripped 3 bases from V and 5 bases from J, with 17 bases between. The CDR3 is 15 residues long. Germline CDR1 and CDR2: KGHSH and LQKENI. The chain's CDR3 is CASSPVAVSNHEQYF. The CDR3 nucleotides are TGTGCCAGCTCACCTGTGGCTGTCTCAAACCACGAGCAGTACTTC.

V is TRBV18 and J is TRBJ1-6, with D possibly matching TRBD1 (5 bases). Trimming removed 5 bases at V and 6 bases at J, with 11 bases between. The CDR3 sequence is 14 residues long. Per germline, CDR1 KGHSH and CDR2 LQKENI. CDR3 coding DNA: TGTGCCAGCTCAAATGGGACTCTTAATTCACCCCTCCACTTT. Translated: CASSNGTLNSPLHF.

This clone came up once. V and J are TRBV7-6 and TRBJ1-6, with a possible D match to TRBD1 (5 bases). This CDR3 is 16 amino acids long. V lost 0 bases to trimming and J lost 7 bases, with 13 bases between them. Per germline, CDR1 SGHVS and CDR2 FNYEAQ. The CDR3 bases are TGTGCCAGCAGCTTAGCTTTGGGGGGGTCGAATTCACCCCTCCACTTT. Residues: CASSLALGGSNSPLHF. The full variable domain, in which reference TRBV7-6 and TRBJ1-6 provide the parts outside the CDR3, is GAGVSQSPRYKVTKRGQDVALRCDPISGHVSLYWYRQALGQGPEFLTYFNYEAQQDKSGLPNDRFSAERPEGSISTLTIQRTEQRDSAMYRCASSLALGGSNSPLHFGNGTRLTVT.

The V and J genes are TRBV5-1 and TRBJ1-1; 7 positions agree with TRBD1. V lost 4 bases, J lost 0 bases, and 12 bases stayed unmatched. Germline loops: CDR1 SGHRS, CDR2 YFSETQ. The CDR3 is made up of 17 amino acids. In DNA form, the CDR3 reads TGCGCCAGCAGCCAGACAGGGTTCGGGGGAATGAACACTGAAGCTTTCTTT. Protein: CASSQTGFGGMNTEAFF.

In nucleotides, the CDR3 is TGTGCCAGCAGCCAAGCGGGGGGACAGCCCCAGCATTTT. Its translation is CASSQAGGQPQHF. The J gene is TRBJ1-5, the V gene TRBV14; tentatively, D is TRBD1 (5 bases). Germline V gene data show CDR1 as SGHDN and CDR2 as FVKESK. The CDR3 loop spans 13 amino acids. V gave up 1 base and J gave up 7 bases, with 8 bases separating them.

The chain links TRBV30 to TRBJ1-1; D ambiguous. V lost 2 bases and J lost 3, with 13 bases in between. The CDR3 covers 14 residues. Germline lookup yields CDR1 GTSNPN and CDR2 SVGIG (reference sequence). In DNA, the CDR3 is TGTGCCTGGAGTTTGCGACAAGACCACACTGAAGCTTTCTTT. It specifies CAWSLRQDHTEAFF.

The chain carries TRBV29-1 and TRBJ1-2; 11 bases align to TRBD1. V trimming: 2 bases; J trimming: 2 bases; junction bases outside the gene matches: 13. Germline V gene data show CDR1 as SQVTM and CDR2 as ANQGSEA. This CDR3 is built from 18 residues. CDR3 in amino acids: CSVENESRRTGGNYGYTF. For the CDR3, the DNA is TGCAGCGTTGAAAATGAAAGTCGTCGGACAGGGGGCAACTATGGCTACACCTTC. Combining the CDR3 with reference TRBV29-1 and TRBJ1-2 gives the whole variable domain SAVISQKPSRDICQRGTSLTIQCQVDSQVTMMFWYRQQPGQSLTLIATANQGSEATYESGFVIDKFPISRPNLTFSTLTVSNMSPEDSSIYLCSVENESRRTGGNYGYTFGSGTRLTVV.

The V and J genes are TRBV29-1 and TRBJ2-5; the D gene is possibly TRBD2 (5 bases). V lost 6 bases to trimming and J lost 2 bases, with 13 bases between them. The CDR3 is 13 amino acids. The V gene's germline CDR1 is SQVTM and CDR2 ANQGSEA. The CDR3 is CSVPRGRQETQYF. CDR3 nucleotide sequence: TGCAGCGTCCCTCGGGGTAGACAAGAGACCCAGTACTTC.

V is TRBV5-8 and J is TRBJ1-4, with a weak D call TRBD1 (6 bases). V was pared by 7 bases and J by 6 bases, with 16 bases between. The CDR3 covers 14 residues. Looked up from germline, CDR1 is SGHTS and CDR2 is YDEGEE. The CDR3 DNA reads TGTGCCAGCTACCGGACAGTCCCAGATGAAAAACTGTTTTTT. This encodes CASYRTVPDEKLFF.

The chain couples TRBV6-5 to TRBJ1-6, with a tentative D call TRBD1 (5 bases). Germline-derived CDR1 and CDR2 are MNHEY and SVGAGI. The germline V and J ends were trimmed by 6 bases and 6 bases, with 12 bases remaining between them. The CDR3 is 14 residues long. The CDR3 DNA sequence: TGTGCCAGCAGCCCCGACAGACTTAATTCACCCCTCCACTTT. Translating gives CASSPDRLNSPLHF.

The chain carries TRBV7-9 and TRBJ1-4; no firm D call. This CDR3 has 16 residues. Trimming removed 1 base from V and 4 bases from J, with 13 bases in between. Germline values: CDR1 SEHNR, CDR2 FQNEAQ (reference sequence). The CDR3: CASSLDTRGGNEKLFF. The CDR3 bases are TGTGCCAGCAGCTTAGATACCCGCGGAGGTAATGAAAAACTGTTTTTT.